The 27 T cell receptor beta chains presented below share a single source sample, sequenced in a study of Ad26.COV2.S vaccination and SARS-CoV-2 variants. Treatment here: roughly 19 received Ad26.COV2.S at low or high dose, single or two shots; roughly five received placebo; per-sample allocation not given. Material that was analyzed had been drawn on day 63 after the first vaccine or placebo injection. Data came from immunoSEQ multiplex PCR; TCRdb stores just in-frame clones and leaves some out. The sample records approximately 400,000 clones, around four fifths being singletons. The source material was peripheral blood, sampled in a trial of Ad26.COV2.S vaccine versus placebo. These receptors came from a person aged 18-60 years who received the Ad26.COV2.S COVID-19 vaccine or a placebo.

The chain joins TRBV5-1 to TRBJ2-2; D remains ambiguous. Germline V lookup: CDR1 SGHRS, CDR2 YFSETQ. The CDR3 has 14 residues. V lost 2 bases and J lost 4, with 9 bases in between. CDR3 sequence reads: CASSFSAGTGELFF. CDR3 DNA: TGCGCCAGCAGCTTTTCGGCAGGCACCGGGGAGCTGTTTTTT.

The chain has TRBV24-1 and TRBJ2-5; 8 positions agree with TRBD1. V lost 4 bases, J lost 1 base, and 4 bases stayed unmatched. The germline V gene encodes CDR1 KGHDR and CDR2 SFDVKD. The CDR3 contains 15 residues. In nucleotides, the CDR3 is TGTGCCACCAGTGACCTGGGGACAGGCCAAGAGACCCAGTACTTC. This codes for CATSDLGTGQETQYF.

This rearrangement joins TRBV5-1 to TRBJ1-2; 7 bases map to TRBD1. CDR3 length: 15 amino acids. Trimming took 2 bases from V and 1 from J; bases not matched to a gene: 5. Germline V CDR1 and CDR2: SGHRS, YFSETQ. The CDR3 DNA reads TGCGCCAGCAGCTTACGGGACAGCTTTAACTATGGCTACACCTTC. It is translated as CASSLRDSFNYGYTF.

The J gene is TRBJ2-7, the V gene TRBV11-3; TRBD2 matches at 8 bases. CDR1 and CDR2 from the germline V gene are SGHNT and YENEEA. This CDR3 is 17 amino acids long. The V and J ends lost 5 bases and 3 bases, in that order; junction bases with no gene match: 15. The CDR3 loop is CASSPRPPGLDNYEQYF. CDR3 nucleotide sequence: TGTGCCAGCAGCCCCCGGCCACCGGGACTAGATAACTACGAGCAGTACTTC.

The rearrangement joins TRBV3-1 (or the pseudogene TRBV3-2) to TRBJ1-2; maybe TRBD1 (6 bases). Germline CDR1 and CDR2: LGHDT and YNNKEL (reference sequence). This CDR3 contains 12 residues. Trimming removed 4 bases at V and 8 bases at J, with 11 bases between. CDR3 in amino acids: CASSRNRAGYTF. CDR3 DNA: TGTGCCAGCAGCCGAAACAGGGCCGGCTACACCTTC.

The chain is built from TRBV29-1 and TRBJ2-1, with D unclear. This CDR3 is 12 amino acids long. Germline V gene lookup returns CDR1 SQVTM and CDR2 ANQGSEA. Trimming left V 0 bases short and J 7 bases short, with 7 bases between. CDR3 nucleotides: TGCAGCGTTGAAGATCCCATAAATGAGCAGTTCTTC. It translates to CSVEDPINEQFF.

The chain links TRBV19 to TRBJ1-1; 7 positions match TRBD1. The CDR3 covers 15 residues. CDR1 is LNHDA, CDR2 SQIVND, per germline (reference sequence). Losses at the gene ends were 1 base for V and 6 bases for J; bases not matched to a gene: 8. CDR3 sequence (DNA): TGTGCCAGTAGTATAGGGCACCACAGGGGCTCTGAAGCTTTCTTT. This translates into CASSIGHHRGSEAFF.

This chain connects TRBV4-3 to TRBJ2-2; D not certain. V lost 4 bases, J lost 1 base, and 10 bases lay in between. The CDR3 is made up of 15 amino acids. Germline lookup yields CDR1 LGHNA and CDR2 YSLEER. This CDR3 is CASSPRTGNTGELFF. The CDR3 DNA reads as TGCGCCAGCAGCCCGAGGACGGGGAACACCGGGGAGCTGTTTTTT.

This sequence joins TRBV12-5 and TRBJ2-3; D perhaps matches TRBD1 (6 bases). The V and J ends lost 6 bases and 7 bases respectively, with 23 bases between them. In germline, CDR1 is LGHNT, CDR2 FRNRAP. The CDR3 extends over 16 amino acids. The CDR3 spells CASGFGGAGVLNTQYF. Written as DNA, the CDR3 is TGTGCTAGTGGATTCGGTGGGGCAGGGGTGTTGAATACGCAGTATTTT.

The sample holds a few counts of this clone. The chain has TRBV30 and TRBJ1-5; D unclear. CDR1 is GTSNPN and CDR2 is SVGIG in the germline V gene (reference sequence). V lost 1 base and J lost 4, with 8 bases in between. This CDR3 region has 13 residues. As DNA, the CDR3 is TGTGCCTGGAGTGAACAGATAAATCAGCCCCAGCATTTT. Translated, it gives CAWSEQINQPQHF.

This chain uses TRBV15 with TRBJ2-1; a weak D match, TRBD2 (5 bases). This CDR3 has 15 residues. Between the trimmed V and J ends, which lost 3 bases and 3 bases, there was a span of 12 bases. Germline V gives CDR1 LNHNV, CDR2 YYDKDF (reference sequence). CDR3 DNA sequence: TGTGCCACCAGCAGGGCTGGGGAGATCTACAATGAGCAGTTCTTC. It codes for CATSRAGEIYNEQFF. Full variable domain (rest looked up from reference TRBV15 and TRBJ2-1): DAMVIQNPRYQVTQFGKPVTLSCSQTLNHNVMYWYQQKSSQAPKLLFHYYDKDFNNEADTPDNFQSRRPNTSFCFLDIRSPGLGDTAMYLCATSRAGEIYNEQFFGPGTRLTVL.

The chain has TRBV27 and TRBJ2-7, with TRBD1 matching 12 bases. This CDR3 comprises 15 residues. CDR1 MNHEY and CDR2 SMNVEV come from the germline V gene (reference sequence). Germline trimming cut 6 bases from V and 5 bases from J; bases unmatched to any gene: 8. CDR3 sequence reads: CASSDPGQGANEQYF. In DNA form, the CDR3 reads TGTGCCAGCAGCGACCCGGGACAGGGGGCGAACGAGCAGTACTTC.

The chain carries TRBV25-1 and TRBJ2-4; D not resolved. CDR1 MGHDK and CDR2 SYGVNS come from the germline V gene. V was clipped by 3 bases and J by 1 base, with 1 base between them. The CDR3 covers 12 residues. The CDR3 DNA reads TGTGCCAGCAGTGATGCCAAAAACATTCAGTACTTC. Protein product: CASSDAKNIQYF.

The rearrangement links TRBV5-1 to TRBJ1-1; maybe TRBD1 (5 bases). Germline loops: CDR1 SGHRS, CDR2 YFSETQ. Trimming took off 4 bases at V and 0 bases at J, with 19 bases between the two ends. This CDR3 comprises 17 residues. The CDR3 loop reads CASSPTPRTHMNTEAFF. The CDR3 region has the DNA TGCGCCAGCAGCCCGACTCCCCGGACACACATGAACACTGAAGCTTTCTTT.

V gene TRBV2 combines with J gene TRBJ2-3; 10 nucleotides match TRBD2. Germline lookup yields CDR1 SNHLY and CDR2 FYNNEI. Losses at the gene ends were 6 bases for V and 1 base for J; bases not matched to a gene: 4. The CDR3 loop spans 15 amino acids. The CDR3: CASRRLAGRTDTQYF. CDR3 bases: TGTGCCAGCAGGCGACTAGCGGGTCGCACAGATACGCAGTATTTT. Full variable domain (outside the CDR3, taken from reference TRBV2 and TRBJ2-3): EPEVTQTPSHQVTQMGQEVILRCVPISNHLYFYWYRQILGQKVEFLVSFYNNEISEKSEIFDDQFSVERPDGSNFTLKIRSTKLEDSAMYFCASRRLAGRTDTQYFGPGTRLTVL.

This clone was counted a few times. This chain's CDR3 is CASMEESTGHGYTF. CDR3 sequence (DNA): TGCGCCAGCATGGAAGAATCGACAGGACATGGCTACACCTTC. The chain uses TRBV10-1 and TRBJ1-2; TRBD1 is a possible D gene (6 bases). V dropped 7 bases and J dropped 6 bases, with 18 bases sitting between them. Germline-derived CDR1 and CDR2 are WNHNN and SYGVQD (reference sequence). CDR3 length: 14 residues.

This chain links TRBV27 with TRBJ1-6; D is ambiguous. The germline CDR1 and CDR2 sequences are MNHEY and SMNVEV (reference sequence). V lost 0 bases, J lost 1 base, and 10 bases lay in between. CDR3 size: 17 residues. CDR3 coding DNA: TGTGCCAGCAGTTTATCTTGGCAGCCTTCCTATAATTCACCCCTCCACTTT. Encoded protein: CASSLSWQPSYNSPLHF.

This clone is a singleton in its sample. The chain joins TRBV19 to TRBJ1-1; D might be TRBD1 (6 bases). Trimming took 4 bases from V and 0 from J, leaving 6 bases between them. The CDR3 is made up of 13 amino acids. The germline gives CDR1 LNHDA, CDR2 SQIVND (reference sequence). The chain's CDR3 is CASSKGVNTEAFF. The CDR3 DNA is TGTGCCAGTAGTAAGGGGGTGAACACTGAAGCTTTCTTT.

This chain joins TRBV2 and TRBJ1-3; no clear D. The ends were cut back, 8 bases at V and 1 base at J, with 12 bases in the middle. Germline V CDR1 and CDR2: SNHLY, FYNNEI. This CDR3 comprises 14 residues. The CDR3 here is CASRSAASGNTIYF. The DNA for the CDR3 is TGTGCCAGCCGCTCGGCGGCGTCTGGAAACACCATATATTTT.

V is TRBV6-2 or TRBV6-3 and J is TRBJ2-1, with a tentative D call TRBD2 (6 bases). The CDR3 runs 16 residues. In germline, CDR1 is MNHEY, CDR2 SVGEGT. Trimming took 0 bases from V and 9 from J, leaving 18 bases between them. CDR3 DNA sequence: TGTGCCAGCAGTTACTCGAACGGTGGGCGGGGCTTTGAGCAGTTCTTC. As protein: CASSYSNGGRGFEQFF.

The chain links TRBV15 to TRBJ1-2, with a weak D call TRBD1 (6 bases). The CDR3 loop spans 17 amino acids. CDR1 and CDR2 (germline): LNHNV, YYDKDF (reference sequence). Trimming took 1 base from V and 9 from J, leaving 24 bases between them. The CDR3 reads CATSRGQQGMGVISYTF. DNA of the CDR3: TGTGCCACCAGCAGAGGCCAACAGGGTATGGGTGTAATTAGCTACACCTTC.

CDR3 DNA: TGTGCCAGCAGACGTGGGACAGACGGAAACACCATATATTTT. Amino acid sequence: CASRRGTDGNTIYF. The J gene is TRBJ1-3, the V gene TRBV6-5; 7 bases fit TRBD1. V lost 6 bases to trimming and J lost 4 bases; unmatched junction nucleotides: 6. Germline V gives CDR1 MNHEY, CDR2 SVGAGI. The CDR3 spans 14 residues.

The V call is TRBV6-2 or TRBV6-3, the J call TRBJ1-1; no firm D call. Trimming took off 0 bases at V and 11 bases at J, with 16 bases between the two ends. The germline CDR1 and CDR2 sequences are MNHEY and SVGEGT. CDR3 length equals 14 residues. The CDR3 region has the DNA TGTGCCAGCAGTTACTCCTCCGGCGCGCCTGTGGCTTTCTTT. As protein: CASSYSSGAPVAFF.

CDR3 sequence: CASCLQYNEQFF. Written as DNA, the CDR3 is TGTGCCAGCTGCCTCCAGTACAATGAGCAGTTCTTC. This chain links TRBV18 with TRBJ2-1; D remains ambiguous. The CDR3 runs to 12 residues. The V gene's germline CDR1 is KGHSH and CDR2 LQKENI. Trimming removed 7 bases from V and 4 bases from J, with 8 bases in between.

The chain links TRBV2 to TRBJ2-5, with a possible D match to TRBD2 (6 bases). V was pared by 6 bases and J by 5 bases, with 10 bases between. CDR1 and CDR2 (germline): SNHLY, FYNNEI. The CDR3 consists of 12 residues. The CDR3 sequence is CASRAEGETQYF. CDR3 sequence (DNA): TGTGCCAGCAGAGCGGAGGGGGAGACCCAGTACTTC.

The chain has TRBV7-9 and TRBJ1-2, with D hard to call. CDR1 SEHNR and CDR2 FQNEAQ come from the germline V gene (reference sequence). The CDR3 loop spans 13 amino acids. V was shortened by 2 bases and J by 6 bases, with 10 bases between the two germline ends. The CDR3 coding sequence is TGTGCCAGCAGCTTAAGGAGGGAGGATGGCTACACCTTC. The encoded protein is CASSLRREDGYTF. Complete variable domain (other parts from reference TRBV7-9 and TRBJ1-2): DTGVSQNPRHKITKRGQNVTFRCDPISEHNRLYWYRQTLGQGPEFLTYFQNEAQLEKSRLLSDRFSAERPKGSFSTLEIQRTEQGDSAMYLCASSLRREDGYTFGSGTRLTVV.

This chain links TRBV9 with TRBJ1-5, with D maybe TRBD1 (6 bases). With 3 bases removed from V and 4 bases from J, the gap between germline ends came to 14 bases. This CDR3 region has 15 residues. Germline V gene sequence: CDR1 SGDLS, CDR2 YYNGEE. For the CDR3, the DNA is TGTGCCAGCAGCGCCTCGACAGGATGGAATCAGCCCCAGCATTTT. It codes for CASSASTGWNQPQHF.